The 15 T cell receptor beta chains below were found in one sample sequenced in a study of beta chain features in type 1 diabetes. Study results and caveats: TCRB CDR3s from Type 1 diabetes patients were moderately but significantly shorter in all four CD4+ subsets.

Expressed TCRB transcripts were sequenced, since all the RNA that had been isolated was reverse transcribed. Sequencing used immunoSEQ multiplex PCR; TCRdb keeps in-frame clones, though not all of them. The profile shows approximately 250,000 clones, roughly 24% of them singletons. These TCRs are of unknown antigen specificity. The sequenced sample consisted of naive CD4+ T cells from blood. These receptor sequences come from a woman aged 25 to 39 with type 1 diabetes.

This chain joins TRBV9 and TRBJ2-1; TRBD2 matches 9 bases. In germline, CDR1 is SGDLS, CDR2 YYNGEE. The junction had 2 bases not matched to a gene; V was cut back by 3 bases and J by 1 base. The CDR3 extends over 15 amino acids. The CDR3 DNA reads as TGTGCCAGCAGCGGAAGCGGGAGGTCCTACAATGAGCAGTTCTTC. This encodes CASSGSGRSYNEQFF.

This clone was seen a handful of times. This CDR3 is CASSKVGAGTGAVYEQYF. CDR3 DNA: TGTGCCAGCAGCAAAGTGGGGGCTGGGACAGGGGCGGTCTACGAGCAGTACTTC. The genes are TRBV7-9 and TRBJ2-7, with 10 bases aligning to TRBD1. Germline CDR1 SEHNR, CDR2 FQNEAQ (reference sequence). Unmatched junction bases numbered 16, after V lost 5 bases and J lost 3 bases. There are 18 residues in the CDR3.

The V and J genes are TRBV5-6 and TRBJ2-2, with TRBD2 matching over 10 bases. The junction had 7 bases not matched to a gene; V was cut back by 4 bases and J by 7 bases. This CDR3 has 15 amino acids. Germline CDR1 is SGHDT and CDR2 is YYEEEE. The CDR3, as DNA: TGTGCCAGCAGCCCCTTAGCGGGAGGAATCGGGGAGCTGTTTTTT. As protein: CASSPLAGGIGELFF.

This clone has only a few counts. CDR3 residues: CASSGQGLNEQFF. CDR3 DNA: TGTGCCAGCAGCGGACAGGGTCTGAATGAGCAGTTCTTC. The chain links TRBV2 to TRBJ2-1, with 8 bases matching TRBD1. The CDR3 sequence is 13 residues long. V gave up 6 bases and J gave up 7 bases; unmatched junction bases: 5. Germline CDR1 and CDR2: SNHLY and FYNNEI.

The chain uses TRBV15 and TRBJ1-4; D uncertain. The CDR3 consists of 13 residues. CDR1 is LNHNV, CDR2 YYDKDF, per germline (reference sequence). V gave up 0 bases and J gave up 6 bases, with 5 bases separating them. In DNA form, the CDR3 reads TGTGCCACCAGCAGAGATCGGGATGAAAAACTGTTTTTT. It encodes CATSRDRDEKLFF.

The V and J genes are TRBV5-1 and TRBJ2-1, with 9 positions matching TRBD2. J was trimmed by 5 bases and V by 2 bases; bases with no gene match: 2. The CDR3 has 14 amino acids. Germline V CDR1 and CDR2: SGHRS, YFSETQ. CDR3 sequence: CASSFGTSHNEQFF. CDR3 coding DNA: TGCGCCAGCAGCTTCGGGACTAGCCACAATGAGCAGTTCTTC.

V is TRBV4-1 and J is TRBJ2-1; TRBD1 aligns across 8 bases. This CDR3 is 18 amino acids long. V trimming: 4 bases; J trimming: 7 bases; junction bases outside the gene matches: 18. Germline V gene sequence: CDR1 MGHRA, CDR2 YSYEKL. The CDR3 sequence: CASSPGKIRGRVLNEQFF. DNA of the CDR3: TGCGCCAGCAGCCCTGGAAAAATCAGGGGGCGCGTCTTAAATGAGCAGTTCTTC.

The sample holds a few counts of this clone. The chain carries TRBV25-1 and TRBJ2-1; TRBD2 agrees at 7 bases. The trim removed 3 bases at V and 7 bases at J, leaving 9 bases unmatched. Germline loops: CDR1 MGHDK, CDR2 SYGVNS. The CDR3 spans 15 residues. CDR3 sequence: CASSEGSGTWNEQFF. CDR3 nucleotides: TGTGCCAGCAGTGAGGGGAGCGGGACTTGGAATGAGCAGTTCTTC.

The rearrangement joins TRBV7-2 to TRBJ1-1, with D hard to call. This CDR3 contains 14 residues. Trimming pared 3 bases from V and 3 bases from J, leaving 11 bases between. Germline V CDR1 and CDR2: SGHTA, FQGNSA. CDR3 DNA sequence: TGTGCCAGCAGCTTCCTTCCCCCCTACACTGAAGCTTTCTTT. Encoded protein: CASSFLPPYTEAFF.

This clone appeared a few times. The chain recombines TRBV21-1 with TRBJ2-7; whether TRBD2, the table's D call, matches the DNA was not checked. TRBV21-1 is termed a pseudogene. The CDR3 consists of 10 residues. The CDR3 protein is CASRGGEQYF. The DNA of the CDR3 is TGTGCCAGCAGGGGGGGCGAGCAGTACTTC.

This clone has a handful of counts. This rearrangement joins TRBV30 to TRBJ1-3; D uncertain. Germline CDR1 and CDR2: GTSNPN and SVGIG (reference sequence). The V gene lost 2 bases and the J gene lost 4 bases, with 9 bases spanning the gap. The CDR3 is 13 residues long. CDR3 nucleotide sequence: TGTGCCTGGAGTACCGCCCGGGGAAACACCATATATTTT. Translated, it gives CAWSTARGNTIYF.

This clone has a handful of counts. This rearrangement joins TRBV30 to TRBJ2-7; D unresolved. The CDR3 covers 12 residues. V was cut by 4 bases and J by 0 bases, with 7 bases left in between. Germline V CDR1 and CDR2: GTSNPN, SVGIG (reference sequence). CDR3 region: CAWTLSSYEQYF. CDR3 DNA sequence: TGTGCCTGGACCCTGAGCTCCTACGAGCAGTACTTC.

The V and J genes are TRBV19 and TRBJ2-3, with 7 nucleotides matching TRBD1. Losses at the gene ends were 8 bases for V and 6 bases for J; bases not matched to a gene: 17. CDR3 length equals 16 residues. Germline V gene sequence: CDR1 LNHDA, CDR2 SQIVND (reference sequence). CDR3 residues: CASRDSQQPSWDTQYF. In DNA, the CDR3 is TGTGCCAGTCGGGACAGCCAACAACCAAGCTGGGATACGCAGTATTTT.

This clone was picked up a small number of times. This rearrangement joins TRBV7-2 to TRBJ2-1; perhaps TRBD2 as D (5 bases). The germline V gene has CDR1 SGHTA and CDR2 FQGNSA. The CDR3 extends over 17 amino acids. Trimming stripped 8 bases from V and 2 bases from J, with 22 bases between. The CDR3 sequence: CASAIKRSSPTYNEQFF. The CDR3 bases are TGTGCCAGCGCGATAAAACGGTCTAGCCCTACCTACAATGAGCAGTTCTTC.

A few counts support this clone. The chain is built from TRBV19 and TRBJ1-2; maybe TRBD1 (6 bases). With 0 bases removed from V and 4 bases from J, the gap between germline ends came to 9 bases. The CDR3 consists of 14 residues. Germline V gene lookup returns CDR1 LNHDA and CDR2 SQIVND (reference sequence). Here the CDR3 DNA reads TGTGCCAGTAGTATAGAAGGACAGACCTATGGCTACACCTTC. Its translation: CASSIEGQTYGYTF. Supplemented by reference TRBV19 and TRBJ1-2, the full variable domain reads DGGITQSPKYLFRKEGQNVTLSCEQNLNHDAMYWYRQDPGQGLRLIYYSQIVNDFQKGDIAEGYSVSREKKESFPLTVTSAQKNPTAFYLCASSIEGQTYGYTFGSGTRLTVV.